These T cell receptor beta chains were read from a single sample in a study of T-cell reconstitution after alpha-beta-depleted transplantation in children. TCRdb reprocessed the PCR reads via MiXCR and lists one record per CDR3 protein. The sample shows approximately 640,000 distinct CDR3 sequences, 15% to 20% of them seen only once. The source material was PBMCs from the stem cell graft donor, sampled from the stem cell graft. These receptors all stem from a human donor who donated a stem cell graft to a child with acute myeloid leukemia. Each CDR3 is given with its conserved first and last residue. A D gene is named only where the DNA matches it firmly. Expanded clones get a size class; other rows say once, few or many, or leave the size out.

v_gene,abundance,d_gene,j_gene,CDR3aa,CDR3nt
TRBV11-2,few,TRBD2,TRBJ2-6,CASSWTSGGFSGANVLTF,TGTGCCAGCAGCTGGACTAGCGGGGGGTTCTCTGGGGCCAACGTCCTGACTTTC
TRBV5-1,many,.,TRBJ2-7,CASSSMGSAEQYF,TGCGCCAGCAGCTCAATGGGGTCGGCGGAGCAGTACTTC
TRBV5-6,many,.,TRBJ1-6,CASSSAGVRSPLHF,TGTGCCAGCAGTTCGGCTGGGGTTAGGTCACCCCTCCACTTT
TRBV20-1,.,.,TRBJ2-3,CSPWTNTDTQYF,TGCAGTCCTTGGACCAACACAGATACGCAGTATTTT
TRBV11-2,few,TRBD1,TRBJ2-2,CASSLDRQGDPGLAMGTGELFF,TGTGCCAGCAGCTTAGATCGGCAGGGGGATCCTGGCCTGGCGATGGGCACCGGGGAGCTGTTTTTT
TRBV20-1,few,TRBD1,TRBJ1-4,CSARGDSGEKLFF,TGCAGTGCTAGAGGGGACAGCGGGGAAAAACTGTTTTTT
TRBV20-1,.,.,TRBJ2-1,CSAPRAFPQGSYNEQFF,TGCAGTGCCCCTCGGGCTTTTCCCCAGGGATCCTACAATGAGCAGTTCTTC
TRBV20-1,.,TRBD1,TRBJ2-1,CCARAPLAGTGSYNEQFF,TGCTGTGCTAGAGCTCCTCTGGCCGGGACAGGATCCTACAATGAGCAGTTCTTC
TRBV10-3,many,.,TRBJ1-1,CAISDLGQGSTEAFF,TGTGCCATCAGTGACCTTGGGCAGGGATCCACTGAAGCTTTCTTT
TRBV6-2/TRBV6-3,few,.,TRBJ2-1,CASSYSAGGLRWEQFF,TGTGCCAGCAGTTACTCGGCAGGTGGTTTACGATGGGAGCAGTTCTTC
TRBV27,.,TRBD1,TRBJ2-5,CASSSRDRGFETQYF,TGTGCCAGCAGTTCCCGGGACAGGGGCTTTGAGACCCAGTACTTC
TRBV6-5,many,.,TRBJ2-3,CASSYSGDTQYF,TGTGCCAGCAGTTACTCTGGGGATACGCAGTATTTT